Below are 25 T cell receptor beta chains sequenced from a single sample in a study of CD8+CD57+ T cells in acquired aplastic anemia. Patients who underwent sequencing had shown CD8+CD57+ cell expansion by flow cytometry. Genomic DNA acted as the template from which TCR beta VDJ combination and CDR3 sequence profiling were carried out. TCRdb re-called the reads through MiXCR, storing one row per CDR3 protein. Among roughly 250,000 distinct CDR3 sequences listed, approximately 45% were seen once. Input material: sorted CD4+, CD8+, or CD8+CD57+ T cells (not recorded which) from PBMCs. These receptors all come from a human donor with aplastic anemia.

This chain links TRBV5-1 with TRBJ1-5; D might be TRBD1 (5 bases). Germline loops: CDR1 SGHRS, CDR2 YFSETQ. The CDR3 totals 14 residues. The V gene lost 4 bases and the J gene lost 7 bases, with 15 bases spanning the gap. The CDR3 DNA is TGCGCCAGCAGCCCCTATAGCGGGGGGCAGCCCCAGCATTTT. It translates to CASSPYSGGQPQHF.

The rearrangement links TRBV12-3 or TRBV12-4 to TRBJ1-3; 8 positions agree with TRBD1. This CDR3 region has 16 residues. With V trimmed by 5 bases and J by 2 bases, 8 bases remained unmatched. Here the CDR3 DNA reads TGTGCCAGCAGTCCCGACAGGGGCAGTACTGGAAACACCATATATTTT. It specifies CASSPDRGSTGNTIYF.

Notes on this clonotype: This clone may be a read error of a much larger clone one base away. This rearrangement joins TRBV5-6 to TRBJ1-1; 9 bases align to TRBD1. This CDR3 region has 13 residues. Germline V gene sequence: CDR1 SGHDT, CDR2 YYEEEE. The junction had 8 bases not matched to a gene; V was cut back by 6 bases and J by 8 bases. The CDR3 DNA follows: TGTGCCAGCACCCTAGACAGGGGGACCGAAGCTTTCTTT. This codes for CASTLDRGTEAFF.

Of note for this clonotype: Being one base from a much bigger clone, this may be a read error. This chain connects TRBV5-1 to TRBJ2-1, with D possibly matching TRBD1 (6 bases). V lost 7 bases, J lost 5 bases, and 13 bases lay in between. Germline V lookup: CDR1 SGHRS, CDR2 YFSETQ. The CDR3 runs to 13 residues. The CDR3 DNA follows: TGCGCCAGCCGAGGGGGTTACGACAATGAGCAGTTCTTC. Its protein is CASRGGYDNEQFF.

This clonotype appeared once. The genes are TRBV19 and TRBJ2-3; D may correspond to TRBD1 or TRBD2 (6 bases each). The CDR3 totals 15 residues. Germline CDR1 is LNHDA and CDR2 is SQIVND (reference sequence). V lost 8 bases, J lost 1 base, and 16 bases lay in between. The DNA of the CDR3 is TGTGCCAGTTCGTGGGGGGCGTCTGGCACAGATACGCAGTATTTT. Protein: CASSWGASGTDTQYF.

This clonotype occurred many times. This chain joins TRBV7-2 and TRBJ2-1, with D possibly being TRBD1 (5 bases). This CDR3 comprises 16 residues. V shed 4 bases and J shed 1 base, with 14 bases lying between them. Germline CDR1 SGHTA, CDR2 FQGNSA. The CDR3 DNA reads as TGTGCCAGCAGCTCCCAGGTAGGGGTTTCCTACAATGAGCAGTTCTTC. As protein: CASSSQVGVSYNEQFF.

The chain uses TRBV7-9 and TRBJ1-2; D perhaps matches TRBD1 (6 bases). Germline assignment: CDR1 SEHNR and CDR2 FQNEAQ (reference sequence). The V end lost 4 bases, the J end lost 8 bases, and 11 bases lay between the germline ends. The CDR3 contains 12 residues. CDR3 in amino acids: CASSWDTFGYTF. CDR3 sequence (DNA): TGTGCCAGCAGCTGGGACACTTTCGGCTACACCTTC.

This clonotype was detected many times. The chain links TRBV6-6 to TRBJ2-5, with 9 positions matching TRBD1. Unmatched junction bases numbered 7, after V lost 6 bases and J lost 5 bases. This CDR3 has 14 residues. CDR1 is MNHNY, CDR2 SVGAGI, per germline (reference sequence). In DNA form, the CDR3 reads TGTGCCAGCAGACCGGGACAGGGAGGGGAGACCCAGTACTTC. Protein product: CASRPGQGGETQYF.

The J gene is TRBJ1-2, the V gene TRBV19, with no clear D. This CDR3 spans 13 amino acids. The V end was cut by 7 bases, the J end by 10 bases, with 19 bases between. Germline V gene data show CDR1 as LNHDA and CDR2 as SQIVND (reference sequence). In nucleotides, the CDR3 is TGTGCCAGTAAACGACGGCAGGAATTCGTCTACACCTTC. Translation gives CASKRRQEFVYTF.

This clonotype has a count of ten or more. This chain joins TRBV9 and TRBJ2-5; maybe TRBD1 (5 bases). Germline loops: CDR1 SGDLS, CDR2 YYNGEE. Trimming removed 0 bases at V and 2 bases at J, with 14 bases between. CDR3 size: 16 residues. Here the CDR3 DNA reads TGTGCCAGCAGCGTAGTACCAGGGCGAAAACAAGAGACCCAGTACTTC. This translates into CASSVVPGRKQETQYF.

This clonotype was counted ten times or more. The V and J genes are TRBV15 and TRBJ1-4, with D possibly matching TRBD1 (5 bases). V gave up 0 bases and J gave up 3 bases, with 8 bases separating them. Germline V gene data show CDR1 as LNHNV and CDR2 as YYDKDF (reference sequence). CDR3 size: 15 residues. The CDR3 here is CATSRDRAPNEKLFF. The CDR3 bases are TGTGCCACCAGCAGAGACAGGGCCCCTAATGAAAAACTGTTTTTT.

The rearrangement links TRBV2 to TRBJ1-5; no reliable D call. The CDR3 is 17 residues long. Trimming pared 5 bases from V and 2 bases from J, leaving 19 bases between. Germline V gene data show CDR1 as SNHLY and CDR2 as FYNNEI. In DNA, the CDR3 is TGTGCCAGCAGTTACCCTGGGTTCAGTCTACGCAATCAGCCCCAGCATTTT. Its protein is CASSYPGFSLRNQPQHF.

This clonotype appeared many times. This sequence joins TRBV4-3 and TRBJ1-2, with 8 bases lining up with TRBD1. The CDR3 sequence is 15 residues long. V was clipped by 0 bases and J by 8 bases; unmatched bases: 8. Germline V gene lookup returns CDR1 LGHNA and CDR2 YSLEER. The CDR3 nucleotides are TGCGCCAGCAGCCAAGATGTTACAGGGGGAAAGGGCTACACCTTC. It specifies CASSQDVTGGKGYTF.

This clonotype was counted ten times or more. The chain uses TRBV6-1 and TRBJ2-7, with TRBD2 matching over 11 bases. V was clipped by 6 bases and J by 4 bases; unmatched bases: 8. The CDR3 extends over 15 amino acids. CDR1 MNHNS and CDR2 SASEGT come from the germline V gene. CDR3 residues: CASRAPGLADYEQYF. As DNA, the CDR3 is TGTGCCAGCAGAGCCCCGGGACTAGCGGATTACGAGCAGTACTTC.

This chain joins TRBV6-6 and TRBJ2-7; 11 bases align to TRBD2. Germline CDR1 and CDR2: MNHNY and SVGAGI (reference sequence). The CDR3 is made up of 14 amino acids. Unmatched junction bases numbered 6, after V lost 6 bases and J lost 5 bases. CDR3 sequence reads: CASSSGTSGNEQYF. The CDR3, as DNA: TGTGCCAGCAGCAGTGGGACTAGCGGTAACGAGCAGTACTTC.

This clonotype was seen a few times. The V gene is TRBV11-2, the J gene TRBJ2-7; 7 nucleotides align to TRBD2. This CDR3 comprises 14 residues. The V gene end was trimmed by 5 bases and the J gene end by 1 base; junction bases not matched to a gene: 5. Germline assignment: CDR1 SGHAT and CDR2 FQNNGV. CDR3 bases: TGTGCCAGCAGCGGAGCGGGGTGGTCCTACGAGCAGTACTTC. This translates into CASSGAGWSYEQYF.

This clonotype was counted between two and nine times. The chain employs TRBV3-1 and TRBJ2-7; maybe TRBD1 (6 bases). Trimming took 4 bases from V and 6 from J, leaving 16 bases between them. This CDR3 has 14 residues. CDR1 is LGHDT, CDR2 YNNKEL, per germline (reference sequence). CDR3 bases: TGTGCCAGCAGCCCCTTGAGGGACACCTCCGAGCAGTACTTC. Its translation is CASSPLRDTSEQYF.

This clonotype was counted a single time. The chain is built from TRBV9 and TRBJ1-2; D perhaps matches TRBD1 (5 bases). The germline gives CDR1 SGDLS, CDR2 YYNGEE. The CDR3 totals 12 residues. V shed 1 base and J shed 8 bases, with 9 bases lying between them. The CDR3 coding sequence is TGTGCCAGCAGCGTATTGGGGGGAGGCTACACCTTC. Translating gives CASSVLGGGYTF.

This clonotype occurred many times. This chain connects TRBV5-6 to TRBJ2-5; the match to TRBD2 covers 8 bases. Germline CDR1 reads SGHDT; CDR2 reads YYEEEE. With 3 bases clipped from V and 0 bases from J, the junction kept 7 bases outside the gene matches. This CDR3 has 16 amino acids. CDR3 DNA sequence: TGTGCCAGCAGCTCTCGGGAGCGGGAGAACCAAGAGACCCAGTACTTC. Protein: CASSSRERENQETQYF.

This clonotype was observed at least ten times. CDR3 DNA sequence: TGTGCCAGCAGCTCCGGAATTAACACTGAAGCTTTCTTT. Translated: CASSSGINTEAFF. V usage is TRBV7-9 and J usage is TRBJ1-1, with D uncertain. Trimming pared 4 bases from V and 2 bases from J, leaving 8 bases between. Germline V CDR1 and CDR2: SEHNR, FQNEAQ (reference sequence). This CDR3 region has 13 residues.

The table lists this clonotype with many counts. The J gene is TRBJ1-2, the V gene TRBV5-8; a possible D gene is TRBD1 (5 bases). The germline V gene encodes CDR1 SGHTS and CDR2 YDEGEE. CDR3 length: 15 amino acids. V lost 0 bases and J 2 bases, leaving 11 bases between the germline ends. This CDR3 reads CASSLALRTNYGYTF. The CDR3 coding sequence is TGTGCCAGCAGCTTGGCTCTCAGGACAAACTATGGCTACACCTTC.

The sample holds a few counts of this clonotype. This may come from a read error, since a much larger clone is one base off. The chain links TRBV9 to TRBJ1-1, with unresolved D. The CDR3 runs to 14 residues. From germline, CDR1 is SGDLS and CDR2 YYNGEE. The DNA for the CDR3 is TGTGCCGGCAGCGTAGTGGAGGGATTCACTGAAGCTTTCTTT. Its protein product is CAGSVVEGFTEAFF.

This clonotype came up many times. This chain links TRBV19 with TRBJ1-2; possible D gene TRBD1, 6 bases. This CDR3 region has 15 residues. Germline V gene lookup returns CDR1 LNHDA and CDR2 SQIVND (reference sequence). V lost 7 bases to trimming and J lost 0 bases, with 15 bases between them. CDR3: CASTLDRTTNYGYTF. CDR3 in DNA: TGTGCCAGTACGTTGGACAGAACAACTAACTATGGCTACACCTTC.

This clonotype was counted at least ten times. The chain recombines TRBV29-1 with TRBJ2-7; 9 bases align to TRBD2. V shed 7 bases and J 3 bases; nucleotides not matched to a gene: 13. From germline, CDR1 is SQVTM and CDR2 ANQGSEA. The CDR3 extends over 15 amino acids. The CDR3 is CSADIFSGSVYEQYF. CDR3 DNA sequence: TGCAGCGCTGACATCTTTAGCGGGAGTGTCTACGAGCAGTACTTC.

The chain recombines TRBV20-1 with TRBJ2-7, with 7 nucleotides matching TRBD2. V lost 6 bases and J lost 5; bases outside the gene matches: 13. The CDR3 consists of 14 residues. In germline, CDR1 is DFQATT, CDR2 SNEGSKA (reference sequence). CDR3 sequence: CSARAGLGSDEQYF. Here the CDR3 DNA reads TGCAGTGCCAGGGCCGGACTAGGTAGCGACGAGCAGTACTTC.